Listed here are 21 T cell receptor beta chains from one sample, sequenced in a study of cytomegalovirus exposure and HLA in healthy donors. The PCR was carried out with 60 Vbeta primers and 13 Jbeta primers. Assay: immunoSEQ multiplex PCR; the TCRdb copy retains only in-frame clones and omits some. The sample lists some 120,000 clones; 70% to 85% were seen once. Sequences were obtained from PBMCs. The receptors were gathered from a man younger than 35 in good health and CMV-seronegative.

The gene calls are TRBV2 and TRBJ2-7, with a tentative D call TRBD1 (6 bases). The CDR3 consists of 14 residues. V was shortened by 6 bases and J by 3 bases, with 15 bases between the two germline ends. Per the germline V gene, CDR1 is SNHLY and CDR2 is FYNNEI. The CDR3 coding sequence is TGTGCCAGCAGCTTCAGACAGGCCCTCTACGAGCAGTACTTC. It translates to CASSFRQALYEQYF.

The chain links TRBV7-2 to TRBJ2-2; possibly TRBD2 for D (5 bases). V was clipped by 5 bases and J by 0 bases, with 10 bases between them. This CDR3 is built from 15 residues. Germline V gives CDR1 SGHTA, CDR2 FQGNSA. The CDR3 sequence: CASSRLRANTGELFF. Here the CDR3 DNA reads TGTGCCAGCAGCCGTCTGAGGGCGAACACCGGGGAGCTGTTTTTT.

This clone was counted a single time. The chain is built from TRBV9 and TRBJ2-2; D possibly corresponds to TRBD1 (5 bases). The CDR3 is 16 amino acids. With 0 bases removed from V and 6 bases from J, the gap between germline ends came to 15 bases. Germline V lookup: CDR1 SGDLS, CDR2 YYNGEE. The CDR3 DNA follows: TGTGCCAGCAGCGTAGGCGGCAGGGAAGTGGCCGGGGAGCTGTTTTTT. Its protein product is CASSVGGREVAGELFF.

V usage is TRBV5-4 and J usage is TRBJ2-1; TRBD2 is a possible D gene (7 bases). Trimming shortened V by 2 bases and J by 4 bases, and 16 bases separated the two germline ends. Germline values: CDR1 SGHNT, CDR2 YYREEE (reference sequence). This CDR3 comprises 16 residues. CDR3 coding DNA: TGTGCCAGCAGCTTTAGGGGGGGAGTCCCTTACAATGAGCAGTTCTTC. It codes for CASSFRGGVPYNEQFF.

This chain links TRBV6-1 with TRBJ1-1; D perhaps matches TRBD1 (6 bases). Trimming pared 4 bases from V and 3 bases from J, leaving 15 bases between. CDR1 is MNHNS, CDR2 SASEGT, per germline. The CDR3 covers 15 residues. CDR3: CASSAKTGPDTEAFF. CDR3 nucleotide sequence: TGTGCCAGCAGTGCCAAAACAGGGCCCGACACTGAAGCTTTCTTT.

The chain combines TRBV7-9 with TRBJ2-5; 9 nucleotides match TRBD2. This CDR3 has 15 amino acids. The V segment lost 2 bases and the J segment 5 bases; nucleotides outside the gene matches: 6. Germline V CDR1 and CDR2: SEHNR, FQNEAQ (reference sequence). This chain's CDR3 is CASSLTGTSLETQYF. The CDR3 nucleotides are TGTGCCAGCAGCTTAACCGGGACTAGCCTTGAGACCCAGTACTTC.

The rearrangement uses TRBV7-2 and TRBJ2-3; D is ambiguous. The CDR3 covers 12 residues. V was shortened by 1 base and J by 5 bases, with 4 bases between the two germline ends. Germline assignment: CDR1 SGHTA and CDR2 FQGNSA. In DNA form, the CDR3 reads TGTGCCAGCAGCTTAGTAGTAGATACGCAGTATTTT. Its protein is CASSLVVDTQYF.

The V call is TRBV7-2, the J call TRBJ2-5; the match to TRBD2 covers 9 bases. Germline CDR1 reads SGHTA; CDR2 reads FQGNSA. V lost 2 bases and J lost 4; bases outside the gene matches: 5. The CDR3 covers 15 residues. The CDR3 nucleotides are TGTGCCAGCAGCTTACGGGGCGGGGGGGGAGAGACCCAGTACTTC. Protein product: CASSLRGGGGETQYF.

J is TRBJ1-3 and V is TRBV4-3; D remains ambiguous. The CDR3 sequence is 15 residues long. Germline V gene lookup returns CDR1 LGHNA and CDR2 YSLEER. V was pared by 0 bases and J by 0 bases, with 6 bases between. CDR3 nucleotides: TGCGCCAGCAGCCAAGAGGAGAGCTCTGGAAACACCATATATTTT. This sequence encodes CASSQEESSGNTIYF.

This clone has just one count. The rearrangement links TRBV21-1 to TRBJ2-1; the table's D call, TRBD2, was not checked against the DNA. TRBV21-1 is a recognized pseudogene. The CDR3 length is 16 residues. The CDR3 bases are TGTGCCAGCAGCAAAGGGTCCCTAGCGGGGGTTGGTGAGCAGTTCTTC. Residues: CASSKGSLAGVGEQFF.

J is TRBJ1-5 and V is TRBV5-6, with D unresolved. Germline CDR1 is SGHDT and CDR2 is YYEEEE. The CDR3 runs 16 residues. V was shortened by 4 bases and J by 2 bases, with 16 bases between the two germline ends. CDR3 loop: CASSPNGLGGNQPQHF. The CDR3 coding sequence is TGTGCCAGCAGCCCGAACGGACTGGGTGGCAATCAGCCCCAGCATTTT.

This chain uses TRBV5-5 with TRBJ2-3; TRBD1 aligns across 8 bases. Germline V gene sequence: CDR1 SGHKS, CDR2 YYEKEE (reference sequence). The CDR3 spans 17 residues. V lost 4 bases, J lost 4 bases, and 14 bases stayed unmatched. CDR3 in amino acids: CASSLRGQGVFADTQYF. CDR3 bases: TGTGCCAGCAGCCTCAGGGGGCAGGGTGTATTCGCAGATACGCAGTATTTT.

V gene TRBV18 combines with J gene TRBJ1-4; 8 nucleotides match TRBD1. J lost 7 bases, V lost 3 bases, and 10 bases had no gene match. Looked up from germline, CDR1 is KGHSH and CDR2 is LQKENI. The CDR3 extends over 16 amino acids. In nucleotides, the CDR3 is TGTGCCAGCTCACCCCTCCGGACAGGGTCCACTGAAAAACTGTTTTTT. Residues: CASSPLRTGSTEKLFF.

V and J are TRBV6-5 and TRBJ1-2; 10 nucleotides align to TRBD1. The CDR3 consists of 14 residues. Looked up from germline, CDR1 is MNHEY and CDR2 is SVGAGI. The V gene end was trimmed by 8 bases and the J gene end by 4 bases; junction bases not matched to a gene: 7. CDR3 sequence (DNA): TGTGCCAGCCACCAGGGACAGGGGTTCTATGGCTACACCTTC. Protein product: CASHQGQGFYGYTF.

A word on this clone: In the same sample, other DNA sequences code for this CDR3. The rearrangement joins TRBV7-3 to TRBJ2-5, with 9 bases identical to TRBD1. CDR3 length: 13 residues. The germline V gene encodes CDR1 SGHTA and CDR2 FQGTGA. The V segment lost 4 bases and the J segment 4 bases; nucleotides outside the gene matches: 1. CDR3 DNA: TGTGCCAGCAGCTCGGACAGGGGAGAGACCCAGTACTTC. This encodes CASSSDRGETQYF.

The chain links TRBV4-1 to TRBJ2-7; maybe TRBD2 (5 bases). V lost 0 bases, J lost 0 bases, and 15 bases lay in between. The germline gives CDR1 MGHRA, CDR2 YSYEKL. This CDR3 has 17 amino acids. The CDR3, as DNA: TGCGCCAGCAGCCAAGAGGGAGTCAACCCGAGCTCCTACGAGCAGTACTTC. Translation: CASSQEGVNPSSYEQYF.

The chain employs TRBV7-9 and TRBJ1-3, with D possibly being TRBD1 (5 bases). Germline CDR1 reads SEHNR; CDR2 reads FQNEAQ (reference sequence). The CDR3 is 15 residues long. With 6 bases removed from V and 2 bases from J, the gap between germline ends came to 14 bases. The CDR3 nucleotides read TGTGCCAGCAGTGAATCAGGGTCTGCTGGAAACACCATATATTTT. Amino acid sequence: CASSESGSAGNTIYF.

With respect to this clone: Its ends do not fully match the called genes, so a read error is possible. The V gene is TRBV6-6, the J gene TRBJ1-5; 8 bases line up with TRBD1. From germline, CDR1 is MNHNY and CDR2 SVGAGI (reference sequence). The CDR3 is 15 residues long. CDR3 DNA: TGTGCCAGCAGTTACCCTCCAGGGGGCAATCAGTCCCAGCATTTT. Amino acid sequence: CASSYPPGGNQSQHF.

This clone has a single count. V and J are TRBV27 and TRBJ1-1; possibly TRBD1 for D (5 bases). Per germline, CDR1 MNHEY and CDR2 SMNVEV (reference sequence). Trimming cost V 8 bases and J 1 base, with 20 bases left between them. The CDR3 sequence is 16 residues long. The CDR3 DNA follows: TGTGCCAGCGGTCGTCCCGGGCGGCAGGGGAACACTGAAGCTTTCTTT. Translation gives CASGRPGRQGNTEAFF.

The chain recombines TRBV5-1 with TRBJ1-5; TRBD1 matches 11 bases. The CDR3 is 15 residues long. CDR1 and CDR2 from the germline V gene are SGHRS and YFSETQ. J lost 2 bases, V lost 3 bases, and 1 base had no gene match. For the CDR3, the DNA is TGCGCCAGCAGCTGGACAGGGGGCGGCAATCAGCCCCAGCATTTT. It codes for CASSWTGGGNQPQHF.

A few counts support this clone. Sequence at one end of the junction differs from germline and may be a read error. Here the CDR3 reads CSSSLGGARGQTEAFF. The CDR3 DNA sequence: TGTTCCAGCAGCTTAGGAGGGGCCAGGGGGCAGACTGAAGCTTTCTTT. The chain has TRBV7-9 and TRBJ1-1; 8 bases line up with TRBD1. Germline CDR1 reads SEHNR; CDR2 reads FQNEAQ (reference sequence). The CDR3 runs 16 residues.